The 7 T cell receptor beta chains reported below all come from one sample, sequenced in a study of patients and donors after allogeneic stem cell transplantation. TCRdb called the RT-PCR reads again in MiXCR, with one record for every CDR3 protein. The profile covers 920,000 or so distinct CDR3 sequences, with approximately 18% appearing a single time and around 6% taken by the ten largest. Sequencing was carried out using blood, either unsorted or a sorted T cell fraction (not recorded which). These receptors all stem from a human donor who was either an allogeneic HSCT recipient or a stem cell or donor lymphocyte infusion donor (not recorded which). It is not recorded whose cells these are; they may come from a transplant donor.

This clonotype showed up just a few times. The chain couples TRBV12-3 or TRBV12-4 to TRBJ1-2; a weak D match, TRBD1 (6 bases). V dropped 6 bases and J dropped 8 bases, with 16 bases sitting between them. This CDR3 has 13 residues. The CDR3 region is CASRADRLGGYTF. The CDR3 bases are TGTGCCAGCAGAGCCGACAGGCTAGGGGGCTACACCTTC.

Only one count was recorded for this clonotype. The rearrangement links TRBV6-1 to TRBJ1-2; the D is unclear. In germline, CDR1 is MNHNS, CDR2 SASEGT. The CDR3 totals 14 residues. Deletions cut 0 bases from V and 1 base from J, with 6 bases between. CDR3 region: CASSEASLNYGYTF. The CDR3 DNA reads as TGTGCCAGCAGTGAAGCGTCCCTTAACTATGGCTACACCTTC.

CDR3 loop: CSAKYNSGSLSYEQYF. The DNA for the CDR3 is TGCAGTGCTAAGTACAATAGCGGGAGTCTTAGCTACGAGCAGTACTTC. The chain employs TRBV20-1 and TRBJ2-7; 9 bases align to TRBD2. Per the germline V gene, CDR1 is DFQATT and CDR2 is SNEGSKA (reference sequence). There are 16 residues in the CDR3. V lost 4 bases, J lost 3 bases, and 13 bases stayed unmatched.

This clonotype was observed many times. This sequence joins TRBV12-3 or TRBV12-4 and TRBJ1-2; D gene ambiguous. The V end was cut by 1 base, the J end by 0 bases, with 6 bases between. This CDR3 has 14 residues. In DNA form, the CDR3 reads TGTGCCAGCAGTTTAGTGGCAGCTAACTATGGCTACACCTTC. Amino acid sequence: CASSLVAANYGYTF.

This clonotype was found a few times. This chain joins TRBV7-8 and TRBJ2-5; 10 bases match TRBD2. The CDR3 contains 17 residues. CDR1 and CDR2 (germline): SGHVS, FQNEAQ. V lost 1 base to trimming and J lost 5 bases; unmatched junction nucleotides: 10. Written as DNA, the CDR3 is TGTGCCAGCAGCTTAGGGCGGGTACTAGCGGGGCTGGAGACCCAGTACTTC. Its protein is CASSLGRVLAGLETQYF.

Ten or more counts support this clonotype. The chain joins TRBV12-3 or TRBV12-4 to TRBJ1-2; D uncertain. The CDR3 totals 16 residues. The V end was cut by 2 bases, the J end by 8 bases, with 21 bases between. CDR3 in amino acids: CASSLRVLAKGGGYTF. As DNA, the CDR3 is TGTGCCAGCAGTTTAAGGGTTTTAGCTAAGGGAGGGGGCTACACCTTC.

In nucleotides, the CDR3 is TGCGCCAGCAGTGAGTCAGGGGCGGCGAACACTGAAGCTTTCTTT. This encodes CASSESGAANTEAFF. V and J are TRBV10-2 and TRBJ1-1; D might be TRBD1 (5 bases). Germline values: CDR1 WSHSY, CDR2 SAAADI. V shed 0 bases and J shed 1 base, with 9 bases lying between them. This CDR3 contains 15 residues.